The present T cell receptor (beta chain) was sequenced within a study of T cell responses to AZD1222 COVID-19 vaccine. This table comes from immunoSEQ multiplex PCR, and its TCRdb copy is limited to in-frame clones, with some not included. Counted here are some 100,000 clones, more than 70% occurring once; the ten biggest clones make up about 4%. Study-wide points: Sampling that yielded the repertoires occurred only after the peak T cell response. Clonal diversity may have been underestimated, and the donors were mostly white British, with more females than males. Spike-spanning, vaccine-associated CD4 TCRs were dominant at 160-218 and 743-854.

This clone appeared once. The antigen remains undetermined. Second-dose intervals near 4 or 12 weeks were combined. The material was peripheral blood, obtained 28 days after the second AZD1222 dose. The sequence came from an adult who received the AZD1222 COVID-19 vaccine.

CDR3 amino acids: CASSLYQTSGGAYGADTQYF. CDR3 nucleotides: TGTGCCAGCAGTTTATATCAGACCAGCGGGGGGGCTTACGGCGCAGATACGCAGTATTTT. The genes are TRBV27 and TRBJ2-3, with 10 nucleotides matching TRBD2. The germline CDR1 and CDR2 sequences are MNHEY and SMNVEV (reference sequence). After removal of 1 base from V and 4 bases from J, the junction contained 17 bases not matched to a gene. The CDR3 has 20 residues.